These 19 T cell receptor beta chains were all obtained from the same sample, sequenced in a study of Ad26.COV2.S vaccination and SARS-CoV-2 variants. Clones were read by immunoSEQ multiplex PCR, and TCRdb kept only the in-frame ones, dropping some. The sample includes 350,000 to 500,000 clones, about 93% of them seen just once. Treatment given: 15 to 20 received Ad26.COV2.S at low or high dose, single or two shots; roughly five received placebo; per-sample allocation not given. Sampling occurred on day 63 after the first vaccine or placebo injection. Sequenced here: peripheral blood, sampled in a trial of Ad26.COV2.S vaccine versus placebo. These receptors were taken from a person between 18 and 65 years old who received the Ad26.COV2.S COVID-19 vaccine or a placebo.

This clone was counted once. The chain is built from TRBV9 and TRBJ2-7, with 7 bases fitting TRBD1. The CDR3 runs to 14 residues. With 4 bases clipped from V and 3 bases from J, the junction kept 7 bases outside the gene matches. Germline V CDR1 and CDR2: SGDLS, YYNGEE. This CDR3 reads CASSPGGSRYEQYF. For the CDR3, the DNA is TGTGCCAGCAGCCCAGGGGGATCCCGCTACGAGCAGTACTTC.

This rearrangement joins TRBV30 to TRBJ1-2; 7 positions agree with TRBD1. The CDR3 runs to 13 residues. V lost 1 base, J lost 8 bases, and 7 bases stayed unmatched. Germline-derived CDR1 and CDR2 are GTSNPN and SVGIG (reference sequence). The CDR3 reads CAWSADRVSGYTF. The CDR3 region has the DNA TGTGCCTGGAGTGCCGACAGGGTCAGCGGCTACACCTTC.

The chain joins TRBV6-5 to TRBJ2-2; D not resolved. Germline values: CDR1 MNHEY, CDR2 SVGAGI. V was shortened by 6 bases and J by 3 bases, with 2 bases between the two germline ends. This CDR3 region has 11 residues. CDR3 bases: TGTGCCAGCAGCCACACCGGGGAGCTGTTTTTT. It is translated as CASSHTGELFF.

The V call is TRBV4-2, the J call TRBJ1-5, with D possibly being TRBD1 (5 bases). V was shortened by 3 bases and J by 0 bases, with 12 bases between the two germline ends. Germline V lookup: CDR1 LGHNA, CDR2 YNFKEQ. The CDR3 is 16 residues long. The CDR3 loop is CASSQQQGTSNQPQHF. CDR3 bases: TGTGCCAGCAGCCAGCAACAAGGGACTAGCAATCAGCCCCAGCATTTT.

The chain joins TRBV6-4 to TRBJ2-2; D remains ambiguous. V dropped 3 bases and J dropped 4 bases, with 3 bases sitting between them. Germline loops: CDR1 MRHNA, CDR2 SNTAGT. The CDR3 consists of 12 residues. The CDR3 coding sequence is TGTGCCAGCAGTGATCGCACCGGGGAGCTGTTTTTT. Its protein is CASSDRTGELFF.

The CDR3 here is CASSLALQTTDTQYF. The DNA for the CDR3 is TGTGCCAGCAGCTTAGCGTTGCAGACCACAGATACGCAGTATTTT. The chain links TRBV7-8 to TRBJ2-3; D unclear. The CDR3 loop spans 15 amino acids. Germline V gene sequence: CDR1 SGHVS, CDR2 FQNEAQ. V was trimmed by 0 bases and J by 2 bases, leaving 9 bases between them.

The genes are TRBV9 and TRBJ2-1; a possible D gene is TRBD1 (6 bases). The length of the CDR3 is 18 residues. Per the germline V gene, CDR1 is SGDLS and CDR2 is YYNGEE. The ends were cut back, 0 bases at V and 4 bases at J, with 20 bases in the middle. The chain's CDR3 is CASSVGYDKPRGYNEQFF. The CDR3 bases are TGTGCCAGCAGCGTAGGGTATGACAAGCCGAGGGGGTACAATGAGCAGTTCTTC.

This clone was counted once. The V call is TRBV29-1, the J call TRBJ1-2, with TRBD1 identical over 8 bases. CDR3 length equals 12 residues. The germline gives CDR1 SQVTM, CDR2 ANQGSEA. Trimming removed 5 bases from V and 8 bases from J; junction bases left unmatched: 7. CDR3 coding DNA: TGCAGCGTTCGGACAGGGACGGGGGGCTACACCTTC. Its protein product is CSVRTGTGGYTF.

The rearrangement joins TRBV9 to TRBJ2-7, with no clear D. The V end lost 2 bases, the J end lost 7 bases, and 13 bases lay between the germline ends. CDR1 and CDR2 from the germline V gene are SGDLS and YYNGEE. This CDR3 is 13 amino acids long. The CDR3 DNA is TGTGCCAGCAGCGTCGCAGCCGGGCATGAGCAGTACTTC. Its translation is CASSVAAGHEQYF. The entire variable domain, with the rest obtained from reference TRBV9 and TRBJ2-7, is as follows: DSGVTQTPKHLITATGQRVTLRCSPRSGDLSVYWYQQSLDQGLQFLIQYYNGEERAKGNILERFSAQQFPDLHSELNLSSLELGDSALYFCASSVAAGHEQYFGPGTRLTVT.

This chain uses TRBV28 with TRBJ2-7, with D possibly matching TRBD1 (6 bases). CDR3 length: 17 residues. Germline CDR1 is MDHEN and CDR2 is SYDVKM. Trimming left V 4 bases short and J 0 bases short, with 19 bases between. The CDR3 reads CASSSILVDSFSYEQYF. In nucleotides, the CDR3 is TGTGCCAGCAGTTCAATCCTTGTGGACAGCTTCTCCTACGAGCAGTACTTC.

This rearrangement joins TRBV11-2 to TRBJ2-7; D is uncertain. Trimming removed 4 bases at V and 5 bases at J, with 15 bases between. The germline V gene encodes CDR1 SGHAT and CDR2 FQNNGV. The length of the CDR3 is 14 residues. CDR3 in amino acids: CASSSWTGSHEQYF. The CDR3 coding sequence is TGTGCCAGCAGCTCCTGGACGGGTAGCCACGAGCAGTACTTC.

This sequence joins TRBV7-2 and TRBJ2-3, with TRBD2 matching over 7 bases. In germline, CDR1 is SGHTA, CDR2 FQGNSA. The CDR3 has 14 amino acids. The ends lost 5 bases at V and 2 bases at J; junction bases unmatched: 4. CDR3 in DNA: TGTGCCAGCAGCCGGGGACTACTCACAGATACGCAGTATTTT. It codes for CASSRGLLTDTQYF.

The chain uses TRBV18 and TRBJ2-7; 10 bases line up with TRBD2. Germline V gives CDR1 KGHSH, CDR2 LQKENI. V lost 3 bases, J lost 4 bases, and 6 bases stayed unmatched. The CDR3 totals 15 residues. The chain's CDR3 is CASSPPGLATYEQYF. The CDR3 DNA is TGTGCCAGCTCACCTCCGGGACTAGCGACATACGAGCAGTACTTC.

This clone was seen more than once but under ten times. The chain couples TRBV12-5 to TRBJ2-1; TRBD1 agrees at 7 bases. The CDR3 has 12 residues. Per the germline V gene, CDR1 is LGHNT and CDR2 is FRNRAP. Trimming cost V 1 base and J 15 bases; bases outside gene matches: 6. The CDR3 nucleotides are TGTGCTAGTGGTTTGGGACAGGGTCGAGGGTTCTTC. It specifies CASGLGQGRGFF.

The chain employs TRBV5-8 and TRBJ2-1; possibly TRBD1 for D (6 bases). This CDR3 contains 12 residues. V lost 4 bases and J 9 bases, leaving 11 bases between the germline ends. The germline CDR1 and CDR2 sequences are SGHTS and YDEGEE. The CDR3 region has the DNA TGTGCCAGCAGCGAAAGGGGGATTGAGCAGTTCTTC. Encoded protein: CASSERGIEQFF.

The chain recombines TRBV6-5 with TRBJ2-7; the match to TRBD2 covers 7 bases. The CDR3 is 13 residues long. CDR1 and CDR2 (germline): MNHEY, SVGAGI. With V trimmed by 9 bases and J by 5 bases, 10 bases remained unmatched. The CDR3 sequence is CASTGGTSDEQYF. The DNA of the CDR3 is TGTGCCAGTACCGGGGGGACCTCGGACGAGCAGTACTTC.

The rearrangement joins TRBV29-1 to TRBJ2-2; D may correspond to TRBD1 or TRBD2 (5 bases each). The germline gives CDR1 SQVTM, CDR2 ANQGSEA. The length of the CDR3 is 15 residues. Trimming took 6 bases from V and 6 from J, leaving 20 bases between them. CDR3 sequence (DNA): TGCAGCGTGGGGGAAGTTGCGTTAGATGCCGGGGAGCTGTTTTTT. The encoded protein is CSVGEVALDAGELFF.

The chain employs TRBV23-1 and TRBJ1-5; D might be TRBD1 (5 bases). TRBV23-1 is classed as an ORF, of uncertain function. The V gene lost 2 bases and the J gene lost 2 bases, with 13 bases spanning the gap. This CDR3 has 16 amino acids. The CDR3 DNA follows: TGCGCCAGCAGTCAAGGGGCAGGGAGAGGCAATCAGCCCCAGCATTTT. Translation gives CASSQGAGRGNQPQHF.

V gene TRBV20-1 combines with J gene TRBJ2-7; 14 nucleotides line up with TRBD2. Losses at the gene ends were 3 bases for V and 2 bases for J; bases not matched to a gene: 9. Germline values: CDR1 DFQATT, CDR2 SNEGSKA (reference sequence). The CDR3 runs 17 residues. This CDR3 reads CSASGTSGRIRPYEQYF. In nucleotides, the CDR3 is TGCAGTGCTAGTGGGACTAGCGGGAGAATCCGACCCTACGAGCAGTACTTC.